The 8 T cell receptor beta chains given below trace back to one sample, sequenced in a study of T cells in Graves' hyperthyroidism and ophthalmopathy. The source material, RNA transcripts, was used to amplify TCR beta CDR3 regions. The HTBI primer set drove a first-round RT-PCR of the TCR CDR3. TCRdb re-called the multiplex PCR reads with MiXCR, one entry per CDR3 protein. The data show some 460,000 distinct CDR3 sequences, approximately 14% seen once. Sequences were obtained from blood. Receptors were obtained from a woman in her late teens or twenties with Graves' hyperthyroidism.

This clonotype was counted only a few times. The chain is built from TRBV2 and TRBJ2-5; 7 nucleotides align to TRBD2. V lost 2 bases to trimming and J lost 5 bases; unmatched junction nucleotides: 8. The germline CDR1 and CDR2 sequences are SNHLY and FYNNEI. The CDR3 is made up of 15 amino acids. The DNA of the CDR3 is TGTGCCAGCAGTGAACCCGGGGGGTCCGCGGAGACCCAGTACTTC. Amino acids: CASSEPGGSAETQYF. Filled out from reference TRBV2 and TRBJ2-5, the complete variable domain reads EPEVTQTPSHQVTQMGQEVILRCVPISNHLYFYWYRQILGQKVEFLVSFYNNEISEKSEIFDDQFSVERPDGSNFTLKIRSTKLEDSAMYFCASSEPGGSAETQYFGPGTRLLVL.

This clonotype was detected ten times or more. J is TRBJ2-7 and V is TRBV7-9; D not certain. V lost 1 base to trimming and J lost 6 bases, with 13 bases between them. CDR1 SEHNR and CDR2 FQNEAQ come from the germline V gene (reference sequence). This CDR3 contains 14 residues. The CDR3 reads CASSLDGSWGEQYF. CDR3 bases: TGTGCCAGCAGCTTAGACGGCTCCTGGGGCGAGCAGTACTTC. Full variable domain (outside the CDR3, taken from reference TRBV7-9 and TRBJ2-7): DTGVSQNPRHKITKRGQNVTFRCDPISEHNRLYWYRQTLGQGPEFLTYFQNEAQLEKSRLLSDRFSAERPKGSFSTLEIQRTEQGDSAMYLCASSLDGSWGEQYFGPGTRLTVT.

This clonotype was picked up many times. The chain has TRBV27 and TRBJ2-1; D is unclear. CDR1 MNHEY and CDR2 SMNVEV come from the germline V gene (reference sequence). There are 16 residues in the CDR3. The germline V and J ends were trimmed by 2 bases and 2 bases, with 13 bases remaining between them. The chain's CDR3 is CASSLRTGFTYNEQFF. CDR3 in DNA: TGTGCCAGCAGTTTAAGGACCGGATTCACCTACAATGAGCAGTTCTTC.

This sequence joins TRBV27 and TRBJ1-1; possibly TRBD1 for D (5 bases). CDR1 and CDR2 (germline): MNHEY, SMNVEV (reference sequence). This CDR3 has 15 residues. Trimming removed 5 bases at V and 0 bases at J, with 13 bases between. CDR3 bases: TGTGCCAGCAGTAGAACAGGTCCCATGAACACTGAAGCTTTCTTT. It is translated as CASSRTGPMNTEAFF.

The rearrangement uses TRBV12-3 or TRBV12-4 and TRBJ2-5; the D gene is possibly TRBD1 (5 bases). The CDR3 has 14 amino acids. Trimming pared 3 bases from V and 1 base from J, leaving 9 bases between. The CDR3 is CASSFGRAQETQYF. CDR3 sequence (DNA): TGTGCCAGCAGTTTCGGCAGGGCCCAAGAGACCCAGTACTTC.

This clonotype was detected many times. V is TRBV2 and J is TRBJ1-1; TRBD1 aligns across 11 bases. Trimming took 7 bases from V and 4 from J; bases not matched to a gene: 8. The CDR3 runs 15 residues. Germline-derived CDR1 and CDR2 are SNHLY and FYNNEI. Here the CDR3 reads CASTSTGTGGTEAFF. The DNA for the CDR3 is TGTGCCAGCACCTCTACCGGGACAGGGGGCACTGAAGCTTTCTTT.

This clonotype was observed a handful of times. The gene calls are TRBV18 and TRBJ1-1, with D possibly matching TRBD1 (6 bases). Germline V lookup: CDR1 KGHSH, CDR2 LQKENI. V lost 0 bases to trimming and J lost 6 bases, with 17 bases between them. The CDR3 covers 16 residues. CDR3 sequence reads: CASSPPNRALGAEAFF. The CDR3 bases are TGTGCCAGCTCACCACCGAACAGGGCCTTAGGGGCTGAAGCTTTCTTT.

The sample holds many counts of this clonotype. J is TRBJ1-3 and V is TRBV24-1; no clear D. Germline CDR1 reads KGHDR; CDR2 reads SFDVKD. V was trimmed by 3 bases and J by 2 bases, leaving 1 base between them. The CDR3 spans 12 residues. The CDR3 nucleotides read TGTGCCACCAGTGATGCTGGAAACACCATATATTTT. Translated: CATSDAGNTIYF.